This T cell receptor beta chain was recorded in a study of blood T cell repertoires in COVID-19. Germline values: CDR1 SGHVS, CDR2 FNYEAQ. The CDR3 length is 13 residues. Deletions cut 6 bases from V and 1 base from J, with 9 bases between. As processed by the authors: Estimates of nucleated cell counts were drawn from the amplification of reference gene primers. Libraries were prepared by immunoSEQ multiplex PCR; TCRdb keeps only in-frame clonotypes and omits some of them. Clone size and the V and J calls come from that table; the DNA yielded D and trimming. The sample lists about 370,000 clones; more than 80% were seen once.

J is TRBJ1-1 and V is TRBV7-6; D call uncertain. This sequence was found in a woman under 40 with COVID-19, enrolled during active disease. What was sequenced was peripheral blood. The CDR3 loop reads CASRRTENTEAFF. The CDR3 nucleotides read TGTGCCAGCAGGCGAACAGAGAACACTGAAGCTTTCTTT.